This T cell receptor (beta chain) stems from a study of OX40 agonist ivuxolimab in advanced cancers. Study-level information: Partial responses occurred in three patients (one hepatocellular carcinoma, two cutaneous melanoma).

The germline gives CDR1 GTSNPN, CDR2 SVGIG (reference sequence). The CDR3 covers 15 residues. Trimming took off 6 bases at V and 0 bases at J, with 15 bases between the two ends. Overall study findings and caveats: Partial responders receiving 0.1-3.0 mg/kg showed among the lowest clonal expansion. CD4+ T cells averaged fewer expanded clones than CD8+ T cells.

Some clones are missing from TCRdb's copy, which holds only in-frame ones; the method was immunoSEQ multiplex PCR. The sample has more than 35,000 clones; approximately 80% are singletons. About this clone: Its target is not known. This sample also contains other DNA sequences that code for the same CDR3.

The clonotype originates from an adult with an advanced solid tumor such as melanoma, head and neck, liver or kidney cancer. The rearrangement joins TRBV30 to TRBJ1-3; tentative D call: TRBD1 (5 bases). The input for sequencing was CD4+ or CD8+ T cells sorted from blood, taken in a trial of the OX40 agonist ivuxolimab. The CDR3: CACDSSWSSGNTIYF. In DNA, the CDR3 is TGTGCCTGTGACAGCAGCTGGAGCTCTGGAAACACCATATATTTT.